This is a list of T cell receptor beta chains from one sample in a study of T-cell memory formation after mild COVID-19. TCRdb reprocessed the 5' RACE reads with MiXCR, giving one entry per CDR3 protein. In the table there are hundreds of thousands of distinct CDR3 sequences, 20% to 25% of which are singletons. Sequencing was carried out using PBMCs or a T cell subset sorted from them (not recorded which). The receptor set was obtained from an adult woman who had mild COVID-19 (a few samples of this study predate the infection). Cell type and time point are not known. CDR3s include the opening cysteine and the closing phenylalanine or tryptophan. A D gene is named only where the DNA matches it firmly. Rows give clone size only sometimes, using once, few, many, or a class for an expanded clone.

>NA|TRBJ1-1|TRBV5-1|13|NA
CASSETWGTEAFF
TGCGCCAGCAGCGAAACATGGGGCACTGAAGCTTTCTTT
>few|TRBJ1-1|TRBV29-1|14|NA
CSVSMTGVNTEAFF
TGCAGCGTTTCTATGACAGGAGTGAACACTGAAGCTTTCTTT
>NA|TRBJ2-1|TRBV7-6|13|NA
CASSPDELREQFF
TGTGCCAGCAGCCCAGATGAATTACGTGAGCAGTTCTTC
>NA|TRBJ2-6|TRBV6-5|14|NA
CASRPGLGANVLTF
TGTGCCAGCAGACCAGGGCTTGGGGCCAACGTCCTGACTTTC
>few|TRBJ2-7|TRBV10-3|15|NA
CAISESGQNSYEQYF
TGTGCCATCAGTGAGTCGGGACAAAACTCCTACGAGCAGTACTTC
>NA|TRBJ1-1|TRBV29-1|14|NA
CSVEVGNWGTEAFF
TGCAGCGTTGAAGTAGGGAATTGGGGCACTGAAGCTTTCTTT
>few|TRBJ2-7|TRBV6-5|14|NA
CASSYSGAVAEQYF
TGTGCCAGCAGTTACTCTGGGGCAGTAGCCGAGCAGTACTTC
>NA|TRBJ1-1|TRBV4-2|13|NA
CASSTQPGTEAFF
TGTGCCAGCAGCACACAACCCGGGACTGAAGCTTTCTTT
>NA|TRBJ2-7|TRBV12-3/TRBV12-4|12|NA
CASSMGVGEQYF
TGTGCCAGCAGCATGGGGGTTGGCGAGCAGTACTTC
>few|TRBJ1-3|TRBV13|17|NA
CASSLGTGTSVGNTIYF
TGTGCCAGCAGCTTAGGCACAGGGACTTCTGTCGGAAACACCATATATTTT
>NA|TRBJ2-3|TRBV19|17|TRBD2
CASSIDVLAGAPDTQYF
TGTGCCAGTAGTATAGACGTACTAGCGGGAGCCCCAGATACGCAGTATTTT
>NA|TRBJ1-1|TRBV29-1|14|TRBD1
CSVDRGQGYTEAFF
TGCAGCGTCGACAGGGGACAGGGGTACACTGAAGCTTTCTTT